The 5 T cell receptor beta chains below were found in one sample sequenced in a study of blood T cell repertoires in COVID-19. TCRdb keeps only in-frame clones here, not all; method: immunoSEQ multiplex PCR. The sample has around 130,000 clones, 85% to 90% seen once; the top ten hold 3.5% to 5%. Sequencing was performed on peripheral blood. The source is a human donor in a cohort sampled during active COVID-19.

V gene TRBV14 combines with J gene TRBJ2-1, with TRBD2 matching 12 bases. This CDR3 spans 17 amino acids. V lost 4 bases to trimming and J lost 4 bases; unmatched junction nucleotides: 8. Germline lookup yields CDR1 SGHDN and CDR2 FVKESK. The CDR3 protein is CASSPRLAGERYNEQFF. The CDR3 DNA is TGTGCCAGCAGCCCCCGACTAGCGGGAGAGAGGTACAATGAGCAGTTCTTC.

This rearrangement joins TRBV2 to TRBJ1-2, with D unresolved. The germline CDR1 and CDR2 sequences are SNHLY and FYNNEI. V was cut by 1 base and J by 4 bases, with 10 bases left in between. The CDR3 extends over 14 amino acids. CDR3 loop: CASSEEKAGYGYTF. CDR3 nucleotide sequence: TGTGCCAGCAGTGAAGAGAAGGCAGGCTATGGCTACACCTTC.

The V call is TRBV5-1, the J call TRBJ2-2; 9 positions match TRBD2. CDR1 and CDR2 from the germline V gene are SGHRS and YFSETQ. V trimming: 0 bases; J trimming: 5 bases; junction bases outside the gene matches: 8. The CDR3 is 17 amino acids. CDR3 coding DNA: TGCGCCAGCAGCTTGGGTCGCGGGGGGGCCCGGACCGGGGAGCTGTTTTTT. This codes for CASSLGRGGARTGELFF.

Only a few counts were recorded for this clone. The rearrangement links TRBV30 to TRBJ2-3; 10 nucleotides agree with TRBD1. The J segment lost 6 bases and the V segment lost 5 bases, leaving 2 bases of the junction unmatched. The CDR3 length is 12 residues. The germline gives CDR1 GTSNPN, CDR2 SVGIG (reference sequence). The DNA of the CDR3 is TGTGCCTGGGGACAGGGGGAGGATACGCAGTATTTT. This translates into CAWGQGEDTQYF.

The V and J genes are TRBV19 and TRBJ1-5; the match to TRBD1 covers 8 bases. J lost 9 bases, V lost 1 base, and 8 bases had no gene match. Germline CDR1 is LNHDA and CDR2 is SQIVND (reference sequence). The CDR3 runs 15 residues. The CDR3 is CASSIGGTGKGPQHF. Written as DNA, the CDR3 is TGTGCCAGTAGTATAGGGGGGACAGGTAAGGGGCCCCAGCATTTT.